A selection of T cell receptor beta chains follows, all from one sample in a study of cytomegalovirus exposure and HLA in healthy donors. The repertoire was sequenced with immunoSEQ multiplex PCR; TCRdb's copy has only in-frame clones and lacks some. The repertoire consists of over 110,000 clones, with roughly 77% occurring once and the leading ten covering 3.1%. Material: PBMCs. The receptors shown here come from a female donor in good health and CMV-seronegative. CDR3s include the opening cysteine and the closing phenylalanine or tryptophan. The D gene is left open where the match is weak. Clone size appears in some rows only: once, few, many, or a class for an expanded clone.

TRBV4-1	.	TRBD1	TRBJ2-7	TGCGCCAGCAGCCCCCGGACAGGGTGGTACGAGCAGTACTTC	CASSPRTGWYEQYF
TRBV11-3	.	TRBD1	TRBJ1-1	TGTGCCAGCAGCTTAGTTGGGACAGGGGGCTGGTCGACTGAAGCTTTCTTT	CASSLVGTGGWSTEAFF
TRBV5-4	.	TRBD1	TRBJ1-2	TGTGCCAGCAGTCAGGACAGGGTGCGGGCGTATGGCTACACCTTC	CASSQDRVRAYGYTF
TRBV18	.	TRBD1	TRBJ1-5	TGTGCCAGCTCCCCCGGGACAGCCACCGGCCAGCCCCAGCATTTT	CASSPGTATGQPQHF
TRBV7-9	.	TRBD2	TRBJ2-3	TGTGCCAGCAGCCCCGCTAGCGGGGGTTCCACAGATACGCAGTATTTT	CASSPASGGSTDTQYF
TRBV19	.	.	TRBJ1-5	TGTGCCAGTAGTATATCGGGAGGGGCGACTCAGCCCCAGCATTTT	CASSISGGATQPQHF
TRBV18	.	TRBD1	TRBJ1-2	TGTGCCAGCTCACCGGAGGGACAGGAGGCGTATGGCTACACCTTC	CASSPEGQEAYGYTF
TRBV5-1	.	TRBD2	TRBJ2-1	TGCGCCAGCAGCTTATCAACGACTAGCGGGAGTTCCAATGAGCAGTTCTTC	CASSLSTTSGSSNEQFF
TRBV4-1	few	TRBD1	TRBJ1-1	TGCGCCAGCAGCTTGGACAGGGGATGGATGAACACTGAAGCTTTCTTT	CASSLDRGWMNTEAFF
TRBV11-3	.	TRBD2	TRBJ2-5	TGTGCCAGCAGCTCCTCTAGGACTAGCCCCAGGGCGGGGACCCAGTACTTC	CASSSSRTSPRAGTQYF
TRBV7-2	.	.	TRBJ2-7	TGTGCCAGCAGCTTAACAGGGAGCCACGAGCAGTACTTC	CASSLTGSHEQYF
TRBV6-6	few	.	TRBJ1-6	TGTGCCAGCAGTCCCCCGAAGGGGAGGGGAAATTCACCCCTCCACTTT	CASSPPKGRGNSPLHF
TRBV30	.	TRBD1	TRBJ1-2	TGTGCCTGGGGGTGGTGGGACAGGGAAAGTTATGGCTACACCTTC	CAWGWWDRESYGYTF
TRBV30	.	.	TRBJ2-3	TGTGCCTGGAGGCAGGGCACAGATACGCAGTATTTT	CAWRQGTDTQYF
TRBV4-3	.	.	TRBJ2-7	TGCGCCAGCAGCCCCAGGGTATCCTACGAGCAGTACTTC	CASSPRVSYEQYF
TRBV7-9	.	TRBD1	TRBJ2-7	TGTGCCAGCAGTCGGACAGGGTACGAGCAGTACTTC	CASSRTGYEQYF
TRBV7-9	once	TRBD1	TRBJ2-3	TGTGCCAGCACCTTTCGGACAGGGGTGGTTAATACGCAGTATTTT	CASTFRTGVVNTQYF
TRBV7-2	.	TRBD2	TRBJ2-1	TGTGCCAGCAGCATCTATAGCGGGAGATTGGGGAATGAGCAGTTCTTC	CASSIYSGRLGNEQFF
TRBV2	.	.	TRBJ1-1	TGTGCCAGCAGTGGGGGCAGTGAAGCTTTCTTT	CASSGGSEAFF
TRBV15	.	.	TRBJ2-5	TGTGCCACCAGCAGAGGGCGGGGTGTGGTTCGGGAGACCCAGTACTTC	CATSRGRGVVRETQYF
TRBV7-2	once	.	TRBJ1-2	TGTGCCAGCAGCTTAGGGCTACAGGGCTATGGCTACACCTTC	CASSLGLQGYGYTF
TRBV4-1	.	TRBD1	TRBJ1-3	TGCGCCAGCAGCCTACGGACAGGAGGTGCCGGAAACACCATATATTTT	CASSLRTGGAGNTIYF
TRBV29-1	few	TRBD2	TRBJ2-7	TGCAGCGTTGATACCACCAGGGAGGGGCAGTACTTC	CSVDTTREGQYF
TRBV11-2	.	TRBD1	TRBJ2-5	TGTGCCAGCAGCCAGGGGGAACGAGAGACCCAGTACTTC	CASSQGERETQYF
TRBV7-9	few	TRBD2	TRBJ2-7	TGTGCCAGCAGCTTAACTAGCGGGACGGACGAGCAGTACTTC	CASSLTSGTDEQYF
TRBV7-9	.	.	TRBJ1-4	TGTGCCAGCAGCTTAAGGGGGGGCAGACCTGCAACTAATGAAAAACTGTTTTTT	CASSLRGGRPATNEKLFF
TRBV7-2	.	.	TRBJ2-7	TGTGCCAGCAGCGAGGAGCAGGGGTTAATAGGCTACGAGCAGTACTTC	CASSEEQGLIGYEQYF
TRBV7-3	.	TRBD2	TRBJ2-3	TGTGCCAGCAGCTTAAGTGGGCGGGGGGCCACAGATACGCAGTATTTT	CASSLSGRGATDTQYF
TRBV10-2	.	TRBD2	TRBJ2-3	TGCGCCAGCAGTCACGGGAGGGTGATTCAGTATTTT	CASSHGRVIQYF
TRBV7-6	.	.	TRBJ1-4	TGTGCCAGCAGCTCGGCCCGCAGACACGGCTTTAATGAAAAACTGTTTTTT	CASSSARRHGFNEKLFF
TRBV5-4	.	TRBD1	TRBJ2-5	TGTGCCAGCAGCAAGGGACAGGGGGCCCAAGAGACCCAGTACTTC	CASSKGQGAQETQYF
TRBV30	.	.	TRBJ1-2	TGTGCCTGGACAGGAGGTTATGGCTACACCTTC	CAWTGGYGYTF
TRBV14	.	TRBD1	TRBJ2-5	TGTGCCAGCAGCCCCACAGGGGAAGAGACCCAGTACTTC	CASSPTGEETQYF
TRBV14	.	TRBD1	TRBJ2-7	TGTGCCAGCAGCCAAGTGGGGACAGGTTTTTCCTCTCTAAACTTC	CASSQVGTGFSSLNF
TRBV7-2	.	.	TRBJ1-1	TGTGCCAGCAGCGCGGGCCGAGCTGTCGAAGCTTTCTTT	CASSAGRAVEAFF
TRBV27	.	.	TRBJ1-3	TGTGCCAGCTGCGGGCCCCCTGGAAACACCATATATTTT	CASCGPPGNTIYF
TRBV7-2	.	TRBD1	TRBJ1-6	TGTGCCAGCAGCCCACGAGTCCCGGGACAGGGAGATTCACCCCTCCACTTT	CASSPRVPGQGDSPLHF
TRBV5-1	.	TRBD2	TRBJ2-5	TGCGCCAGCAGCCAGTCCGCTAGCGGCCTGGAGACCCAGTACTTC	CASSQSASGLETQYF
TRBV7-2	.	TRBD1	TRBJ2-3	TGTGCCAGCAGCCAGGGACAGTTAGGTCCCACAGATACGCAGTATTTT	CASSQGQLGPTDTQYF
TRBV9	few	TRBD1	TRBJ2-1	TGTGCCAGCAGCGTAGTAGGGACAGGGATCTACAATGAGCAGTTCTTC	CASSVVGTGIYNEQFF
TRBV19	.	.	TRBJ2-1	TGTGCCAGTAGTATAGCCGAGGTGGCCTACAATGAGCAGTTCTTC	CASSIAEVAYNEQFF
TRBV19	.	.	TRBJ1-5	TGTGCCAGTAGTATAGGACGGAGGTTCAATCAGCCCCAGCATTTT	CASSIGRRFNQPQHF
TRBV2	.	TRBD1	TRBJ1-5	TGTGCCAGCAACCGTCAGGGGGCTGGTAGCAATCAGCCCCAGCATTTT	CASNRQGAGSNQPQHF